The source of this T cell receptor (beta chain) is a study of T cell repertoires in ileal Crohn's disease. Turning to the study itself: About half received postoperative treatment, some ten with thiopurines and about 20 anti-TNF. Study-level points and caveats: Clonality above 26.8% at surgery always came with endoscopic recurrence. Compared with non-smokers, active smokers at surgery showed more clonal expansions.

Time point specified: neoterminal ileum biopsy at postoperative endoscopy, about 6 months after surgery. After removal of 1 base from V and 8 bases from J, the junction contained 10 bases not matched to a gene. CDR1 LGHNT and CDR2 FRNRAP come from the germline V gene. This CDR3 comprises 16 residues. Data came from immunoSEQ multiplex PCR; TCRdb stores just in-frame clones and leaves some out. Altogether some 9,200 clones are present, around 79% being singletons, with the ten largest covering 15% to 20%. For this clone: What it binds is unknown.

Material for sequencing was ileal tissue. The rearrangement joins TRBV12-5 to TRBJ1-1; 10 bases map to TRBD1. The clonotype was recovered from an adult with Crohn's disease. CDR3: CASGLGTGGVRGEAFF. CDR3 bases: TGTGCTAGTGGTTTGGGGACAGGGGGGGTCAGAGGGGAAGCTTTCTTT.